This T cell receptor (beta chain) is from a study of cytomegalovirus exposure and HLA in healthy donors. Study-level information: Drawn from HLA-typed donors, about 82 million unique TCRs were held in an early data release.

The PCR contained 60 Vbeta and 13 Jbeta primers. Measured with immunoSEQ multiplex PCR; TCRdb has only the in-frame clones, and not every one. The repertoire holds 150,000 or so clones, with about four fifths as singletons. Though probably carrying unrecorded immune exposures, donors were nominally healthy at sampling. The germline gives CDR1 MNHEY, CDR2 SVGAGI. The CDR3 is 14 amino acids. J gave up 5 bases and V 5 bases, and 5 bases lay outside the gene matches. The source material was PBMCs. This sequence joins TRBV6-5 and TRBJ2-7; 11 bases agree with TRBD1. This TCR derives from a woman aged 45-65 years in good health and CMV-seropositive. CDR3 DNA: TGTGCCAGCAGTCAGGGACAGGGGGGCAACGAGCAGTACTTC. Its translation: CASSQGQGGNEQYF.